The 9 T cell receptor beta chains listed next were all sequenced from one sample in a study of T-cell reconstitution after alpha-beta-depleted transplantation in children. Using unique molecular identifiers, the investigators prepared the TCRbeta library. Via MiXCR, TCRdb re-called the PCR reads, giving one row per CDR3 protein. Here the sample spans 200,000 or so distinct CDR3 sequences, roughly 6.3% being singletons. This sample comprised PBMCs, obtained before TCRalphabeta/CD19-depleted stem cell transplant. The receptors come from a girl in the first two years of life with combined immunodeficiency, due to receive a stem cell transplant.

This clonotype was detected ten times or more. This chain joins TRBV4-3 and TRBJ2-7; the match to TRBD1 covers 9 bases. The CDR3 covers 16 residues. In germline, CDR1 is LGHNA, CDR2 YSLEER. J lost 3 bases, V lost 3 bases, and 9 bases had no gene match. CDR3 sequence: CASSQIPGQGYYEQYF. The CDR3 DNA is TGCGCCAGCAGCCAGATACCGGGACAGGGTTACTACGAGCAGTACTTC.

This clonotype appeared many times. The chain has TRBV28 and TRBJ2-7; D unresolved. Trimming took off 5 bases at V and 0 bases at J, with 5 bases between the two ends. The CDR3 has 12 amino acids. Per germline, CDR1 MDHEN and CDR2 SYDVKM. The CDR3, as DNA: TGTGCCAGCAGTACAAGCTCCTACGAGCAGTACTTC. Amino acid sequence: CASSTSSYEQYF.

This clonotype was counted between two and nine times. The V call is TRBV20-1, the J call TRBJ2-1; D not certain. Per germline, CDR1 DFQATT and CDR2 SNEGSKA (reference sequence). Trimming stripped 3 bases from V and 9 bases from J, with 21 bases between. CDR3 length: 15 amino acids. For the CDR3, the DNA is TGCAGTGCTAGGGCCCCCGTCGGATACAAGAGTGAGCAGTTCTTC. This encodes CSARAPVGYKSEQFF.

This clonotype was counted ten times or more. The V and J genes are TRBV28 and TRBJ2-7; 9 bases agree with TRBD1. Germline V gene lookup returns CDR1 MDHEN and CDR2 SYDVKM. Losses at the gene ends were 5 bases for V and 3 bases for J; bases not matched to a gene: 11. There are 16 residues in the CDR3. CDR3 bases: TGTGCCAGCAGTCGAGGGATGGGACAGGGACTCTACGAGCAGTACTTC. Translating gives CASSRGMGQGLYEQYF.

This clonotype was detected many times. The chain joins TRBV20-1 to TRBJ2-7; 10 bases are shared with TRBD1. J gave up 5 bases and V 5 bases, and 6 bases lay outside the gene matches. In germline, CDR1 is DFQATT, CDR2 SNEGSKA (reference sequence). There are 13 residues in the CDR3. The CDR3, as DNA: TGCAGTGCTTCAGACAGGGGGCGTAACGAGCAGTACTTC. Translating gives CSASDRGRNEQYF.

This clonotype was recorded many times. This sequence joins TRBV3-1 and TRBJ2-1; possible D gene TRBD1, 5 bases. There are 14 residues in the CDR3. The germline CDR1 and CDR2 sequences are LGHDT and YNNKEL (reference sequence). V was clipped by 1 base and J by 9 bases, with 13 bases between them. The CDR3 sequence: CASSQGSNQGEQFF. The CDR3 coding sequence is TGTGCCAGCAGCCAAGGTAGTAATCAGGGTGAGCAGTTCTTC.

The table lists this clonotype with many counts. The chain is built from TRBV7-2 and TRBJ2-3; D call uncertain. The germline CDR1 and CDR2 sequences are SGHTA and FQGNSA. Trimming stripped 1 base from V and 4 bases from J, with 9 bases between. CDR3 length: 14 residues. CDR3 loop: CASSLVTIADTQYF. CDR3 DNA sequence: TGTGCCAGCAGCTTAGTTACCATCGCAGATACGCAGTATTTT.

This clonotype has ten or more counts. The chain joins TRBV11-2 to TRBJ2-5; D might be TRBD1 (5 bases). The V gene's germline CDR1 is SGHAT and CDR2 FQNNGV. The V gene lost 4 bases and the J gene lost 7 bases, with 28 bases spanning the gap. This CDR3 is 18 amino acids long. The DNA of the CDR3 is TGTGCCAGCAGCTCCCCCAAGCCCTCGGACCAAAATACAGGGACCCAGTACTTC. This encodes CASSSPKPSDQNTGTQYF.

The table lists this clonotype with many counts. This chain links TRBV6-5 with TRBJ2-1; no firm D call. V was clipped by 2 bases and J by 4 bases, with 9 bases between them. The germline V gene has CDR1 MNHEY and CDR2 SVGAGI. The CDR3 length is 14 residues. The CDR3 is CASSYTSGYNEQFF. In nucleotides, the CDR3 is TGTGCCAGCAGTTACACCTCGGGTTACAATGAGCAGTTCTTC.